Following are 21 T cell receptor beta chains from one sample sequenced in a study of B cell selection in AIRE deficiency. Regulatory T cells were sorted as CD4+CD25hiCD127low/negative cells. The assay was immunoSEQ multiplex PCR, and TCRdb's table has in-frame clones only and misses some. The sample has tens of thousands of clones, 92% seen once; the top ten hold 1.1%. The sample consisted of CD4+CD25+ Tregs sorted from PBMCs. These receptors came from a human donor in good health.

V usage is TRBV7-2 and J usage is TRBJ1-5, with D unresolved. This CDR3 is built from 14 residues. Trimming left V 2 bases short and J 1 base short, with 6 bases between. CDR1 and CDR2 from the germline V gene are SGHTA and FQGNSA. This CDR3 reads CASSLYGSNQPQHF. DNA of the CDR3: TGTGCCAGCAGCTTATATGGCAGCAATCAGCCCCAGCATTTT.

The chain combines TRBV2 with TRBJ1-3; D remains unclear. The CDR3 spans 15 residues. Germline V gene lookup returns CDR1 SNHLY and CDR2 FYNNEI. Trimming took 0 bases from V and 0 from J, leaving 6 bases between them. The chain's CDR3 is CASSEAWNSGNTIYF. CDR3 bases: TGTGCCAGCAGTGAAGCATGGAACTCTGGAAACACCATATATTTT.

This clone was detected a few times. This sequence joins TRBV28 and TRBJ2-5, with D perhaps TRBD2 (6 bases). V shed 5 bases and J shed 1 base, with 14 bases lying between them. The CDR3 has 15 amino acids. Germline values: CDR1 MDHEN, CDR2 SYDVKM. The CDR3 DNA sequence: TGTGCCAGCAGTCAAGTTTGGCGGGGCCAAGAGACCCAGTACTTC. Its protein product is CASSQVWRGQETQYF.

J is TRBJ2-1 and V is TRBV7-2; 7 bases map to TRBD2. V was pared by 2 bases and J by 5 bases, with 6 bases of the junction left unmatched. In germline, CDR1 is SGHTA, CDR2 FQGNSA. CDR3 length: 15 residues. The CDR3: CASSLTGGTNNEQFF. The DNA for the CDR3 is TGTGCCAGCAGCTTAACGGGGGGAACCAACAATGAGCAGTTCTTC.

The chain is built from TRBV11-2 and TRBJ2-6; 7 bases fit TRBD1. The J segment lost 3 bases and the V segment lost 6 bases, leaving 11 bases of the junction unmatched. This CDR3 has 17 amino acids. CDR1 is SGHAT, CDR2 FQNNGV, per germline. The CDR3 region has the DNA TGTGCCAGCAGTCAACGACAGGGAAAGAGTGGGGCCAACGTCCTGACTTTC. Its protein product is CASSQRQGKSGANVLTF.

The CDR3 DNA reads as TGTGCCAGTAGTGTCCGGGACAGGGTGGTTAAAGGCTACACCTTC. Translation gives CASSVRDRVVKGYTF. V and J are TRBV19 and TRBJ1-2; 9 nucleotides match TRBD1. V lost 5 bases, J lost 8 bases, and 12 bases stayed unmatched. The length of the CDR3 is 15 residues. Germline values: CDR1 LNHDA, CDR2 SQIVND (reference sequence).

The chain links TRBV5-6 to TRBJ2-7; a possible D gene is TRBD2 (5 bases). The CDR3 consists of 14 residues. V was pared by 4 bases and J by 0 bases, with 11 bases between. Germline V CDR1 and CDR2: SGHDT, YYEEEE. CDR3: CASSLGLISYEQYF. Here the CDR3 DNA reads TGTGCCAGCAGCCTAGGACTGATCTCCTACGAGCAGTACTTC.

The DNA of the CDR3 is TGTGCCAGCAGCGGGTATTCTAACTATGGCTACACCTTC. Its protein is CASSGYSNYGYTF. The chain combines TRBV9 with TRBJ1-2; D is uncertain. Trimming shortened V by 3 bases and J by 0 bases, and 6 bases separated the two germline ends. Looked up from germline, CDR1 is SGDLS and CDR2 is YYNGEE. The CDR3 is 13 residues long.

The CDR3 DNA is TGCGCCAGCAGCCAAGATCGAAACAGGGCCTACGAGCAGTACTTC. Its protein is CASSQDRNRAYEQYF. The V gene is TRBV4-1, the J gene TRBJ2-7; D is perhaps TRBD1 (6 bases). This CDR3 is built from 15 residues. V lost 0 bases, J lost 2 bases, and 11 bases lay in between. Germline V gene lookup returns CDR1 MGHRA and CDR2 YSYEKL.

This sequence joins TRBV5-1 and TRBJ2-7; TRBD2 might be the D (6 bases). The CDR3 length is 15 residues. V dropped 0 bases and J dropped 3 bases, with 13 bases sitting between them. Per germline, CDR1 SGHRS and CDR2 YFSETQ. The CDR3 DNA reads TGCGCCAGCAGCTTGGCGGGACTTATGATCTACGAGCAGTACTTC. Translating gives CASSLAGLMIYEQYF. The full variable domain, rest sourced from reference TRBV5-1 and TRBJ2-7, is KAGVTQTPRYLIKTRGQQVTLSCSPISGHRSVSWYQQTPGQGLQFLFEYFSETQRNKGNFPGRFSGRQFSNSRSEMNVSTLELGDSALYLCASSLAGLMIYEQYFGPGTRLTVT.

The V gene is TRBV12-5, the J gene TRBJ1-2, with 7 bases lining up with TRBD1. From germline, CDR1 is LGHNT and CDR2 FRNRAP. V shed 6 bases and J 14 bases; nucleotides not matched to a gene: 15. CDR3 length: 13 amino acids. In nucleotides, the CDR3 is TGTGCTAGTGGCCAGCAAACTTTCCAGGGGGTTACCTTC. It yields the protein CASGQQTFQGVTF.

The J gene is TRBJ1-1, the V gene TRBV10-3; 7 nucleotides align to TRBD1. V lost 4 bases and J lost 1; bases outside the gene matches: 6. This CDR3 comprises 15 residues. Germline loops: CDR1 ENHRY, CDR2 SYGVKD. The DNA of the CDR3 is TGTGCCATCAGTGGGCCGGGACAGTCGAACACTGAAGCTTTCTTT. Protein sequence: CAISGPGQSNTEAFF.

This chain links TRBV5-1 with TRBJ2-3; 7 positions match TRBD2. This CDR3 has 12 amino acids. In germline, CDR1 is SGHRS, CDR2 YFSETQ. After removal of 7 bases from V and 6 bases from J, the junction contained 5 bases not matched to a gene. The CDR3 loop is CASGTSVDTQYF. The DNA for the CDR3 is TGCGCCAGCGGCACTAGCGTGGATACGCAGTATTTT.

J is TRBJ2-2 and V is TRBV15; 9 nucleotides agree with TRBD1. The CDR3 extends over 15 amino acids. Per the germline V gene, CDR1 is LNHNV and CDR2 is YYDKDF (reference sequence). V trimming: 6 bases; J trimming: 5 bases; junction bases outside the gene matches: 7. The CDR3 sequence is CATSLGQGVTGELFF. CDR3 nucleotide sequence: TGTGCCACCAGTTTGGGACAGGGAGTAACCGGGGAGCTGTTTTTT.

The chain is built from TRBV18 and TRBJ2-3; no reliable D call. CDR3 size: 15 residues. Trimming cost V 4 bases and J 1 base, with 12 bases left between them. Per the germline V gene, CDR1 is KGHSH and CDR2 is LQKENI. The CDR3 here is CASSQVQVRTDTQYF. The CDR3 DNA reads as TGTGCCAGCTCACAGGTGCAGGTCCGCACAGATACGCAGTATTTT.

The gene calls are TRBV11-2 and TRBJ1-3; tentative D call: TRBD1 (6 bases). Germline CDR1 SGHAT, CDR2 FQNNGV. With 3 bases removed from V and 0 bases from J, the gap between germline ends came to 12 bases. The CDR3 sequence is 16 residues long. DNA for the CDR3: TGTGCCAGCAGCTTCGAGGGGGATATCTCTGGAAACACCATATATTTT. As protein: CASSFEGDISGNTIYF.

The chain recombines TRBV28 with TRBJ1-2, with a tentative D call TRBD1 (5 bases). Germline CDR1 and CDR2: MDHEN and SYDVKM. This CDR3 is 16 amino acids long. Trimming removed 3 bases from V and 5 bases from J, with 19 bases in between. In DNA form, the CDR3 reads TGTGCCAGCAGTTTGTTTTTTGAGGGGACCTTTTATGGCTACACCTTC. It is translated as CASSLFFEGTFYGYTF.

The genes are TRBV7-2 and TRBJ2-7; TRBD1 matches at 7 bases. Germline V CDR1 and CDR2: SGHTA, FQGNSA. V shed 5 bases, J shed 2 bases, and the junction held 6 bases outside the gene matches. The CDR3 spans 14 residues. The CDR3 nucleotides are TGTGCCAGCAGCCCCCGACAGGGACCCTACGAGCAGTACTTC. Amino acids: CASSPRQGPYEQYF. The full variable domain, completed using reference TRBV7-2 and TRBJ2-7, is GAGVSQSPSNKVTEKGKDVELRCDPISGHTALYWYRQSLGQGLEFLIYFQGNSAPDKSGLPSDRFSAERTGGSVSTLTIQRTQQEDSAVYLCASSPRQGPYEQYFGPGTRLTVT.

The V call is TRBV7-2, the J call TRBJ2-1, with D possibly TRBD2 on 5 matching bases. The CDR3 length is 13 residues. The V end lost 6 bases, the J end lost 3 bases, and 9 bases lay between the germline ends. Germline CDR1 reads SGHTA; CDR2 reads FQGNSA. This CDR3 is CASSFDYYNEQFF. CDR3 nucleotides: TGTGCCAGCAGTTTCGACTACTACAATGAGCAGTTCTTC.

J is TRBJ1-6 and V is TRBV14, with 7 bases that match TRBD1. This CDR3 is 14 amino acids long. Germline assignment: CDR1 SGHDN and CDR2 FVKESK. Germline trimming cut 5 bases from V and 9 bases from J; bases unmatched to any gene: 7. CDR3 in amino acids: CASSAGTEGSPLHF. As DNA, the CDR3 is TGTGCCAGCAGCGCCGGGACAGAGGGTTCACCCCTCCACTTT.

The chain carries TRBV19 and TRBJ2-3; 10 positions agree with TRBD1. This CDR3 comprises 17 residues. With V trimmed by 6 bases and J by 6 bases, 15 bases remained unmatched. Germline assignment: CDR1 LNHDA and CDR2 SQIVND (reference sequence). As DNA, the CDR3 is TGTGCCAGTAGCCCCGCGGGTGTCCTGGGACAGGGGGATACGCAGTATTTT. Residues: CASSPAGVLGQGDTQYF. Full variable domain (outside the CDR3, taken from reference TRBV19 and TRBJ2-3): DGGITQSPKYLFRKEGQNVTLSCEQNLNHDAMYWYRQDPGQGLRLIYYSQIVNDFQKGDIAEGYSVSREKKESFPLTVTSAQKNPTAFYLCASSPAGVLGQGDTQYFGPGTRLTVL.